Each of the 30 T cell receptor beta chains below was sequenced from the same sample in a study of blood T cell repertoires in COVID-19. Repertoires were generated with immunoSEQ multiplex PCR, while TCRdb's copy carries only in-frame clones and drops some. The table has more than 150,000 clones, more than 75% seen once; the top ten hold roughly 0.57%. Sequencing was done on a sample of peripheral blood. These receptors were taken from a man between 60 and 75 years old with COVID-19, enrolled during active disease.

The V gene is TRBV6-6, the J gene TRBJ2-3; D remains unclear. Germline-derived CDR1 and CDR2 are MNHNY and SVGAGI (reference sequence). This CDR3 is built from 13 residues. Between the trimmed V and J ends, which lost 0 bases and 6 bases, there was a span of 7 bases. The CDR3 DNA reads TGTGCCAGCAGTTACTCCAGTGCCGATACGCAGTATTTT. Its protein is CASSYSSADTQYF.

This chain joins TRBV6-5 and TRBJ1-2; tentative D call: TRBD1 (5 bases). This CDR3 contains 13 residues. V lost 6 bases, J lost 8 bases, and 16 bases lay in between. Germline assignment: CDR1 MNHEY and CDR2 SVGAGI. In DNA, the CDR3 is TGTGCCAGCAGCCCAGGGCACCTGGGGGGCTACACCTTC. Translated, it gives CASSPGHLGGYTF.

CDR3 residues: CASSLLPQVNSPLHF. CDR3 DNA: TGTGCCAGCAGTTTGCTTCCACAGGTGAATTCACCCCTCCACTTT. The J gene is TRBJ1-6, the V gene TRBV27, with D maybe TRBD1 (5 bases). Germline CDR1 reads MNHEY; CDR2 reads SMNVEV (reference sequence). This CDR3 spans 15 amino acids. Trimming cost V 3 bases and J 7 bases, with 13 bases left between them.

The CDR3 sequence: CASVEGGSLSNQPQHF. The CDR3 coding sequence is TGTGCCAGTGTCGAAGGGGGTTCCCTTAGCAATCAGCCCCAGCATTTT. The chain employs TRBV19 and TRBJ1-5; TRBD1 is a possible D gene (6 bases). V was pared by 8 bases and J by 0 bases, with 17 bases between. Per germline, CDR1 LNHDA and CDR2 SQIVND (reference sequence). The CDR3 loop spans 16 amino acids.

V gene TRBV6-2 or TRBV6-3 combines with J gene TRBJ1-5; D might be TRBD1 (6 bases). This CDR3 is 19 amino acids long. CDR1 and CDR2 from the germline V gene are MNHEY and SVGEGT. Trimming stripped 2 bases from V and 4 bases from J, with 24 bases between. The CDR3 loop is CASSYPQGEPLKWNQPQHF. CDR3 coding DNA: TGTGCCAGCAGTTACCCACAGGGCGAACCCCTCAAGTGGAATCAGCCCCAGCATTTT.

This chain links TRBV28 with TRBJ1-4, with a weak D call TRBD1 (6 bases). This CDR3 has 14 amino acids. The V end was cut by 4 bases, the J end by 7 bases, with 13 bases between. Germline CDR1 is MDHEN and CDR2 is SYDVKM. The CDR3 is CASSSGGAAEKLFF. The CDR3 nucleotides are TGTGCCAGCAGTTCCGGGGGGGCCGCTGAAAAACTGTTTTTT.

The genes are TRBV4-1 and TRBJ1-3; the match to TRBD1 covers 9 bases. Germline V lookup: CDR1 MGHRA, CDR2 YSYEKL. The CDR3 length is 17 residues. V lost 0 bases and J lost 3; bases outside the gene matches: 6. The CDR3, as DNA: TGCGCCAGCAGCCAAGAATTGGGACAGGGAGTTGGAAACACCATATATTTT. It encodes CASSQELGQGVGNTIYF.

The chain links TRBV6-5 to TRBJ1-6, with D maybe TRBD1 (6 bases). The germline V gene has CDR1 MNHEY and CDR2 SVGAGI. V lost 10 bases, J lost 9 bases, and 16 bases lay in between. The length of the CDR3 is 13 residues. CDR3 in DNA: TGTGCCATCCGAACAGGGATGGGTTCACCCCTCCACTTT. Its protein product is CAIRTGMGSPLHF.

CDR3 DNA: TGTGCGACCAGAGAGCATTCTGTAGCCGAAGCTTTCTTT. Protein sequence: CATREHSVAEAFF. The chain carries TRBV18 and TRBJ1-1; D unresolved. This CDR3 is built from 13 residues. Germline V gene data show CDR1 as KGHSH and CDR2 as LQKENI.

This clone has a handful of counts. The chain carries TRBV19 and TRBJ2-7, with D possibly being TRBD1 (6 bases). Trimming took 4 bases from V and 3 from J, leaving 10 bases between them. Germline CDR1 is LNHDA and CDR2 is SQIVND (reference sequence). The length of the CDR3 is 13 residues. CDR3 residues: CASSKARGYEQYF. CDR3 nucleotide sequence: TGTGCCAGTAGTAAAGCCAGGGGCTACGAGCAGTACTTC.

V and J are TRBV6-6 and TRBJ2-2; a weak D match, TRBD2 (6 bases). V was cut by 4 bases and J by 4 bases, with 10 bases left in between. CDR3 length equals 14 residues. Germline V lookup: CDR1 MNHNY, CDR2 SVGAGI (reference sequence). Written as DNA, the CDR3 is TGTGCCAGCAGTTTTGGGGGGTTCACCGGGGAGCTGTTTTTT. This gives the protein CASSFGGFTGELFF.

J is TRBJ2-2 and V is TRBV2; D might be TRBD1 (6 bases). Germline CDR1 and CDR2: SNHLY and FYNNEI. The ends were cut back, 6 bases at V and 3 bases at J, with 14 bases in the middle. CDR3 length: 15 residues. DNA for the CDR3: TGTGCCAGCAGCCCCACAGGGATCGACACCGGGGAGCTGTTTTTT. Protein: CASSPTGIDTGELFF.

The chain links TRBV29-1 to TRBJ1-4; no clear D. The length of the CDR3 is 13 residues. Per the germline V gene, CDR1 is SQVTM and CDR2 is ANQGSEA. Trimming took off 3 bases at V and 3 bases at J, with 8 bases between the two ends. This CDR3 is CSVERAPNEKLFF. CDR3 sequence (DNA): TGCAGCGTTGAGCGCGCTCCTAATGAAAAACTGTTTTTT.

The CDR3 nucleotides are TGCGCCAGCAGCGTCCTAGCGGCGGATACGCAGTATTTT. Protein product: CASSVLAADTQYF. The chain carries TRBV5-1 and TRBJ2-3, with TRBD2 matching 7 bases. From germline, CDR1 is SGHRS and CDR2 YFSETQ. The CDR3 runs 13 residues. V dropped 4 bases and J dropped 6; count of bases not matched to a gene: 5.

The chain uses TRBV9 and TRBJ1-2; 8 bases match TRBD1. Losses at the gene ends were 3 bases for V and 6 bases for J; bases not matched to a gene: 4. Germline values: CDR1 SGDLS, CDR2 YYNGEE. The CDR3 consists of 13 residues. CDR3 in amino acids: CASSERTGNGYTF. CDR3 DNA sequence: TGTGCCAGCAGCGAACGGACAGGGAATGGCTACACCTTC.

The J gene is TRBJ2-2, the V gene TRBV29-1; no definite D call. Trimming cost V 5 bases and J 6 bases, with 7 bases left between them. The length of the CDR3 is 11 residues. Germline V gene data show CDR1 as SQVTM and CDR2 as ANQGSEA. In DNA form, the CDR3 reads TGCAGCGTTCGAACACCCGGGGAGCTGTTTTTT. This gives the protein CSVRTPGELFF.

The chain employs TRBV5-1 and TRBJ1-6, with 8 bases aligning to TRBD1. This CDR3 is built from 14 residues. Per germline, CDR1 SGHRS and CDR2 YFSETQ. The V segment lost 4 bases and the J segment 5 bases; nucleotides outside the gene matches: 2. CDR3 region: CASSKGQDNSPLHF. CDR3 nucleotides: TGCGCCAGCAGCAAGGGACAGGATAATTCACCCCTCCACTTT.

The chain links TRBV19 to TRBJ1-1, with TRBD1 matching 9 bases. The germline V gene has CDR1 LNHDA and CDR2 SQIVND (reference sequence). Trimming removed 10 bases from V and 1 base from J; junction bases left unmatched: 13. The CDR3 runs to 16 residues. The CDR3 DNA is TGTGCCACCAACCGACAGGGGGTACGAGGGAACACTGAAGCTTTCTTT. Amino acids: CATNRQGVRGNTEAFF. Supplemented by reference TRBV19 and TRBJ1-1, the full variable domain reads DGGITQSPKYLFRKEGQNVTLSCEQNLNHDAMYWYRQDPGQGLRLIYYSQIVNDFQKGDIAEGYSVSREKKESFPLTVTSAQKNPTAFYLCATNRQGVRGNTEAFFGQGTRLTVV.

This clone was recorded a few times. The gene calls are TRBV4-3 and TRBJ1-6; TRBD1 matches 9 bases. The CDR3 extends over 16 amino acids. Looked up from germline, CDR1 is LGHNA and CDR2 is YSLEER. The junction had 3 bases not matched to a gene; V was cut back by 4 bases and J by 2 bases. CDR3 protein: CASSPQGAAYNSPLHF. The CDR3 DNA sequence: TGCGCCAGCAGCCCACAGGGGGCCGCCTATAATTCACCCCTCCACTTT.

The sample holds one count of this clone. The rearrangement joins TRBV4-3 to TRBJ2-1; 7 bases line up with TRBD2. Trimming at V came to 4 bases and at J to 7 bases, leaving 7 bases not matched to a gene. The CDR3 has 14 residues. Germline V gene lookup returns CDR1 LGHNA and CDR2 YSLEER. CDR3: CASSLGEGRNEQFF. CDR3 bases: TGCGCCAGCAGCCTTGGGGAGGGCCGGAATGAGCAGTTCTTC.

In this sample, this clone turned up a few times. The CDR3 nucleotides are TGTGCCACCAGTGATTCTAGCGGGGGGGCCAGCAATGAGCAGTTCTTC. Translated, it gives CATSDSSGGASNEQFF. This chain joins TRBV24-1 and TRBJ2-1; TRBD2 matches 12 bases. Unmatched junction bases numbered 4, after V lost 2 bases and J lost 6 bases. Germline CDR1 and CDR2: KGHDR and SFDVKD. The CDR3 totals 16 residues.

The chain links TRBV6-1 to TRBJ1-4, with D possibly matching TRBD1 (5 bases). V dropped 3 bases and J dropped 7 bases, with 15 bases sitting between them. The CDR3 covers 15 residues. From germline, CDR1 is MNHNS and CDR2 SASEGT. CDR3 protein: CASSEEGGVSEKLFF. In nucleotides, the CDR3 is TGTGCCAGCAGTGAGGAGGGAGGGGTTAGTGAAAAACTGTTTTTT.

The CDR3 nucleotides are TGTGCCTGGAGTGGGCTAGCGGGAGTGAGCACCGGGGAGCTGTTTTTT. It is translated as CAWSGLAGVSTGELFF. The gene calls are TRBV30 and TRBJ2-2; 10 bases fit TRBD2. V was clipped by 1 base and J by 4 bases; unmatched bases: 6. Germline V lookup: CDR1 GTSNPN, CDR2 SVGIG (reference sequence). CDR3 size: 16 residues.

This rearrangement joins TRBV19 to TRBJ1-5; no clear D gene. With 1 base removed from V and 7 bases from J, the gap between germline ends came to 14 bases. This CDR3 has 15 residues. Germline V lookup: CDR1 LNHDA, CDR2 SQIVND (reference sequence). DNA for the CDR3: TGTGCCAGTAGTATAGGGGGAGCGACGGGGCAGCCCCAGCATTTT. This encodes CASSIGGATGQPQHF.

The CDR3 DNA is TGTGCCAGCAGTAACCACCCCCCGCGGAATGAGCAGTTCTTC. Translation gives CASSNHPPRNEQFF. The chain joins TRBV7-2 to TRBJ2-1; D not resolved. CDR1 and CDR2 from the germline V gene are SGHTA and FQGNSA. V was pared by 6 bases and J by 7 bases, with 16 bases between. This CDR3 has 14 residues.

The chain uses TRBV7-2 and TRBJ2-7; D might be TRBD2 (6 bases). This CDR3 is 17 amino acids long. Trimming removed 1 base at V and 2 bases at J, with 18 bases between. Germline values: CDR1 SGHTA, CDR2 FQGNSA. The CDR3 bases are TGTGCCAGCAGCTTAGAACTGGTGGCGGGGTCTGCCTACGAGCAGTACTTC. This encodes CASSLELVAGSAYEQYF. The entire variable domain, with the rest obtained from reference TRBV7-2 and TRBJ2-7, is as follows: GAGVSQSPSNKVTEKGKDVELRCDPISGHTALYWYRQSLGQGLEFLIYFQGNSAPDKSGLPSDRFSAERTGGSVSTLTIQRTQQEDSAVYLCASSLELVAGSAYEQYFGPGTRLTVT.

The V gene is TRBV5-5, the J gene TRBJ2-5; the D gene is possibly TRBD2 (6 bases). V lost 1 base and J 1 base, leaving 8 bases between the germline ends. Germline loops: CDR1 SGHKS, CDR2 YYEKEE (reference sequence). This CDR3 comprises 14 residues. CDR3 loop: CASSLMGGQETQYF. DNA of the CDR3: TGTGCCAGCAGCTTGATGGGGGGCCAAGAGACCCAGTACTTC.

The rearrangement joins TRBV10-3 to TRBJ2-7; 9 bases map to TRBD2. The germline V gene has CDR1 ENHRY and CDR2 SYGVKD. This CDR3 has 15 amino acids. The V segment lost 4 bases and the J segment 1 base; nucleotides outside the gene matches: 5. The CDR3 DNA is TGTGCCATCAGTGGCGGGGGGGCAAGGTCCTACGAGCAGTACTTC. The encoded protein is CAISGGGARSYEQYF.

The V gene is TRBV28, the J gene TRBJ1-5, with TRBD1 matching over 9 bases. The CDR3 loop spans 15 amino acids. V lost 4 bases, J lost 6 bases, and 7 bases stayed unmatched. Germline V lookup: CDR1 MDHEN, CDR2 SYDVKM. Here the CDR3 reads CASSYGGTGLQPQHF. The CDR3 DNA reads TGTGCCAGCAGTTACGGTGGGACAGGGCTTCAGCCCCAGCATTTT. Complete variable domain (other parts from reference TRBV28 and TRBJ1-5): DVKVTQSSRYLVKRTGEKVFLECVQDMDHENMFWYRQDPGLGLRLIYFSYDVKMKEKGDIPEGYSVSREKKERFSLILESASTNQTSMYLCASSYGGTGLQPQHFGDGTRLSIL.

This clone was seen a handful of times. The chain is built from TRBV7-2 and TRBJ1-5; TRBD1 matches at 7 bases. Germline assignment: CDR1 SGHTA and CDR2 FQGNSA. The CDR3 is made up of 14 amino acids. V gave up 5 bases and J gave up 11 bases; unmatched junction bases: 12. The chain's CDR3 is CASSPGTAPRAQHF. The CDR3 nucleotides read TGTGCCAGCAGCCCCGGGACAGCTCCACGGGCCCAGCATTTT.